This T cell receptor (beta chain) was captured by sequencing in a study of blood T cells in healthy people across ages. Next came a second PCR, run for about 7 to 12 cycles, which used a sample-barcoded 5' primer along with a J-beta primer mix. TCRdb re-analysed the 5' RACE reads in MiXCR, keeping a single row per CDR3 protein. This sample carries approximately 960,000 distinct CDR3 sequences, 29% of them seen once, and the ten largest clones take about 10%. The data also belong to a second study, concerning T cells of mothers and their children.

This clonotype originated in a woman in her thirties or forties in good health. What was sequenced was blood.

CDR3 DNA: TGTGCCAGCAGTCTCCGGGACAGGGGGCTCAGTTCCTATAATTCACCCCTCCACTTT. Its translation is CASSLRDRGLSSYNSPLHF. The V call is TRBV12-3 or TRBV12-4, the J call TRBJ1-6; 12 positions agree with TRBD1. This CDR3 contains 19 residues. J lost 1 base, V lost 5 bases, and 9 bases had no gene match.